This T cell receptor beta chain derives from a study of T cells in localized non-small cell lung cancer. Whole-study findings and limits: The highest T cell clonality was in uninvolved adjacent lung, above tumor. Across samples, adjacent lung featured a median 57 of the top 100 tumor clones.

Profiled with immunoSEQ multiplex PCR; TCRdb holds only in-frame clones, not every one. The sample includes 35,000 to 40,000 clones, over 75% seen only once; the top ten take roughly a sixth. For this clone: Its antigen is unidentified.

The sequence was collected from a male donor aged 60 or older with stage III squamous cell lung carcinoma. Material: peripheral blood, obtained before any cancer treatment.

CDR3 DNA sequence: TGTGCCACCAGCAGAGATTGGGACAGGGGACCCTATGGCTACACCTTC. Amino acid sequence: CATSRDWDRGPYGYTF. The chain carries TRBV15 and TRBJ1-2, with TRBD1 matching 10 bases. This CDR3 has 16 residues. Germline CDR1 is LNHNV and CDR2 is YYDKDF (reference sequence). V lost 0 bases, J lost 4 bases, and 5 bases stayed unmatched.